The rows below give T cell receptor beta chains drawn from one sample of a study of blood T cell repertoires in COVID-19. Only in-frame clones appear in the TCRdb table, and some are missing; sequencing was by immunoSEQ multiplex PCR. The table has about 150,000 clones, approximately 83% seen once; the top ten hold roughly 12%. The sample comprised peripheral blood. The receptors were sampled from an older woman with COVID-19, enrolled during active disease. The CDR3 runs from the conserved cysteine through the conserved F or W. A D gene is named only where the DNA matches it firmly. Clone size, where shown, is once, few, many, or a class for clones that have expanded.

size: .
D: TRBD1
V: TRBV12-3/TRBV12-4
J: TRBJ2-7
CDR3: CASIGTGGEQYF
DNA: TGTGCCAGCATCGGGACAGGGGGCGAGCAGTACTTC

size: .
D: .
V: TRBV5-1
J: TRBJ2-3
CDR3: CASNGKGDTQYF
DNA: TGCGCCAGCAACGGTAAGGGGGATACGCAGTATTTT

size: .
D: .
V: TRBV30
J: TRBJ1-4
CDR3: CAWSWGVEKLFF
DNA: TGTGCCTGGAGTTGGGGGGTCGAGAAACTGTTTTTT

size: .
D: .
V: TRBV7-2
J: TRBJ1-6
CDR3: CASSLRSGLNSPLHF
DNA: TGTGCCAGCAGCTTAAGATCAGGCTTAAATTCACCCCTCCACTTT

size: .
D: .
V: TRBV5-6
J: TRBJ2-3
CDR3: CASSLGKRSTDTQYF
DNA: TGTGCCAGCAGCTTGGGAAAGCGTAGCACAGATACGCAGTATTTT

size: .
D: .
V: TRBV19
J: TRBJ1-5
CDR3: CASSIRGSNQPQHF
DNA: TGTGCCAGTAGTATCCGGGGTAGCAATCAGCCCCAGCATTTT

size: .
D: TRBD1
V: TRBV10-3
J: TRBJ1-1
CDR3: CAISETGGRYTEAFF
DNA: TGTGCCATCAGTGAGACAGGGGGCCGGTACACTGAAGCTTTCTTT

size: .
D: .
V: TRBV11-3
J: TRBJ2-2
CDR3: CASSPGLNPGELFF
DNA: TGTGCCAGCAGCCCAGGACTCAACCCCGGGGAGCTGTTTTTT

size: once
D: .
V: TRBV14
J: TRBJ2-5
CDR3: CASSQEEEETQYF
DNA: TGTGCCAGCAGCCAAGAAGAGGAAGAGACCCAGTACTTC

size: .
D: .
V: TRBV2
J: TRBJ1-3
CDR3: CASSRISGNTIYF
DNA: TGTGCCAGCAGCAGGATCTCTGGAAACACCATATATTTT

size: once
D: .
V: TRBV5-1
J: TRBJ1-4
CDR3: CASSELGATNEKLFF
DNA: TGCGCCAGCAGCGAATTAGGGGCCACTAATGAAAAACTGTTTTTT

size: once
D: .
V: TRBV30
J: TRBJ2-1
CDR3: CAWSRSAFSEQFF
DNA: TGTGCCTGGAGTCGATCCGCCTTTAGTGAGCAGTTCTTC

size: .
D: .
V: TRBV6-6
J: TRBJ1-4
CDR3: CASSYPPEREKLFF
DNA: TGTGCCAGCAGTTACCCCCCCGAGCGGGAAAAACTGTTTTTT

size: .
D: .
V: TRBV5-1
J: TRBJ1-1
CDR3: CASSRDGGLTEAFF
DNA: TGCGCCAGCAGTCGGGACGGAGGGCTTACTGAAGCTTTCTTT

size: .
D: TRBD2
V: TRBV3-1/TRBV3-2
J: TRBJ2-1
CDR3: CASSGTSGTQTRINEQFF
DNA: TGTGCCAGCAGCGGGACTAGCGGTACTCAGACGCGAATCAATGAGCAGTTCTTC

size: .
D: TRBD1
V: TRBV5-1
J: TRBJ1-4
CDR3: CASSSLTGDEKLFF
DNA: TGCGCCAGCAGCTCACTGACAGGGGACGAAAAACTGTTTTTT

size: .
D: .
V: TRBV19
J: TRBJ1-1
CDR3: CASSLRGPNTEAFF
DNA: TGTGCCAGTAGCCTCAGGGGCCCGAACACTGAAGCTTTCTTT

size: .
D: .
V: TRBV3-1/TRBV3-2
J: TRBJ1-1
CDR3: CASSLFPGATTTEAFF
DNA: TGTGCCAGCAGCCTCTTTCCGGGAGCTACAACGACTGAAGCTTTCTTT

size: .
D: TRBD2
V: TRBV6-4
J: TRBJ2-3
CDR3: CASSDSSSGGADTQYF
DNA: TGTGCCAGCAGTGACTCGTCGAGCGGGGGTGCAGATACGCAGTATTTT

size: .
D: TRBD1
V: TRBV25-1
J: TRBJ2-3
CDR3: CASSGTGGFGTDTQYF
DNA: TGTGCCAGCAGTGGTACAGGGGGGTTCGGCACAGATACGCAGTATTTT

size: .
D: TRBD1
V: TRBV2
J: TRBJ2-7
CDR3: CASNQPSTGALGHEQYF
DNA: TGTGCCAGCAACCAACCTTCGACAGGGGCACTCGGCCACGAGCAGTACTTC

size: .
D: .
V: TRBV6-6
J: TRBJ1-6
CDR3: CASNNNSPLHF
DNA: TGTGCCAGCAACAACAATTCACCCCTCCACTTT

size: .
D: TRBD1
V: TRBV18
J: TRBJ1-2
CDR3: CASSPSTGQGAQGYTF
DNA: TGTGCCAGCTCACCGAGTACCGGACAGGGGGCACAAGGCTACACCTTC

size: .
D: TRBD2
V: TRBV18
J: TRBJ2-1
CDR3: CASSRTSGSSAYNEQFF
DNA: TGTGCCAGCTCAAGGACTAGCGGGAGTAGCGCCTACAATGAGCAGTTCTTC

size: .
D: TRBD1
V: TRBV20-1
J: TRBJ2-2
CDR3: CSASKGAYTGELFF
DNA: TGCAGTGCTAGTAAGGGGGCATACACCGGGGAGCTGTTTTTT

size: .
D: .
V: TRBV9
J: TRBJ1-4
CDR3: CASSVLPEPREKLFF
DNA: TGTGCCAGCAGCGTACTCCCCGAGCCTAGGGAAAAACTGTTTTTT

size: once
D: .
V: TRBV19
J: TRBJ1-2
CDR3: CASSSGAGFDYGYTF
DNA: TGTGCCAGTAGTTCAGGGGCAGGCTTCGATTATGGCTACACCTTC

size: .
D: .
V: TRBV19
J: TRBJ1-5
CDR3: CASSIARNQPQHF
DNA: TGTGCCAGTAGTATAGCCAGAAATCAGCCCCAGCATTTT

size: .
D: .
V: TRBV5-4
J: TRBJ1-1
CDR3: CGKAAWVGRGNTEAFF
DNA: TGTGGAAAAGCGGCGTGGGTTGGCAGAGGGAACACTGAAGCTTTCTTT

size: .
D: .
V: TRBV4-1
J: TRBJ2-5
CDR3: CASSPPSLGQETQYF
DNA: TGCGCCAGCAGCCCTCCCTCTCTCGGCCAAGAGACCCAGTACTTC

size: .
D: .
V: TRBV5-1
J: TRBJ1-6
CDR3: CASSLEGTYNSPLHF
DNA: TGCGCCAGCAGCTTGGAGGGGACTTATAATTCACCCCTCCACTTT

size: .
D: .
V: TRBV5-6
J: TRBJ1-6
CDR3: CASSLRRGASPLHF
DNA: TGTGCCAGCAGCTTGAGAAGAGGAGCTTCACCCCTCCACTTT

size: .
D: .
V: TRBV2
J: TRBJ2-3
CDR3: CASSIGSSGDTQYF
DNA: TGTGCCAGCAGTATAGGGTCATCGGGGGATACGCAGTATTTT

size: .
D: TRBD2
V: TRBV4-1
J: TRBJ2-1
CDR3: CASSQGSAGGLQQFF
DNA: TGCGCCAGCAGCCAAGGCTCAGCGGGGGGCCTTCAGCAGTTCTTC

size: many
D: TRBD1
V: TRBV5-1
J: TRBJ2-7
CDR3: CASSLVGTGTDEQYF
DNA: TGCGCCAGCAGCTTGGTTGGGACAGGGACGGATGAGCAGTACTTC

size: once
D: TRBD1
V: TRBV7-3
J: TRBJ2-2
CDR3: CASSPLPPGQGATGELFF
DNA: TGTGCCAGCAGCCCCCTCCCTCCGGGACAGGGCGCCACCGGGGAGCTGTTTTTT

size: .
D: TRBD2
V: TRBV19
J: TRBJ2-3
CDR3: CASTLLAGLTDTQYF
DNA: TGTGCCAGTACCCTACTAGCGGGTCTTACAGATACGCAGTATTTT

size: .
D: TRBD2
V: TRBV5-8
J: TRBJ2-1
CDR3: CASSHASGIYNEQFF
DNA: TGTGCCAGCTCCCACGCTAGCGGGATTTACAATGAGCAGTTCTTC

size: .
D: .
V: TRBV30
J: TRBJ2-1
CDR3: CARSVLLSNEQFF
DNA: TGTGCCCGCAGCGTTCTCCTTTCTAATGAGCAGTTCTTC

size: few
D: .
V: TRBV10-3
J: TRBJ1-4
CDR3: CAISDERGDEKLFF
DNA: TGTGCCATCAGTGACGAAAGGGGTGATGAAAAACTGTTTTTT

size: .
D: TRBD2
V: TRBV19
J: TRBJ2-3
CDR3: CASSIGLAGGDTQYF
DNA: TGTGCCAGTAGTATCGGACTAGCGGGAGGTGATACGCAGTATTTT

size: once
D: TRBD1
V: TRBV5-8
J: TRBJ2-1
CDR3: CASSTGTGYNEQFF
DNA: TGTGCCAGCAGCACCGGGACAGGGTACAATGAGCAGTTCTTC

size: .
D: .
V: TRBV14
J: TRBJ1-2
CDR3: CASGYTQVGYTF
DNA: TGTGCCAGCGGGTACACTCAGGTCGGCTACACCTTC

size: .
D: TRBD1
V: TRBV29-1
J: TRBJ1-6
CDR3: CSVGTGKNSPLHF
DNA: TGCAGCGTTGGGACAGGAAAAAATTCACCCCTCCACTTT

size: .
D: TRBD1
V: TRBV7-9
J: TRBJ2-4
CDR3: CASSLATGSLAKNIQYF
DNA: TGTGCCAGCAGCTTAGCGACAGGGAGCTTAGCCAAAAACATTCAGTACTTC

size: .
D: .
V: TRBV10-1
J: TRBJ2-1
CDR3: CASSDVLETNNEQFF
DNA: TGCGCCAGCAGTGATGTACTAGAAACTAACAATGAGCAGTTCTTC

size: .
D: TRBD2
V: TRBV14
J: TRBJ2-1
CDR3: CASSQGGTSGSNEQFF
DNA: TGTGCCAGCAGCCAAGGCGGGACTAGCGGGAGCAATGAGCAGTTCTTC

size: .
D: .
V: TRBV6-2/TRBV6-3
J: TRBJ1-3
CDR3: CASSYGQNGNTIYF
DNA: TGTGCCAGCAGTTATGGGCAGAATGGAAACACCATATATTTT

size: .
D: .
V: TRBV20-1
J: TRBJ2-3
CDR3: CSASRSGGQYF
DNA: TGCAGTGCTAGCCGATCAGGAGGGCAGTATTTT

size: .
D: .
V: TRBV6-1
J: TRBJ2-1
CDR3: CASSEGLEDEQFF
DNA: TGTGCCAGCAGTGAAGGGTTAGAGGATGAGCAGTTCTTC

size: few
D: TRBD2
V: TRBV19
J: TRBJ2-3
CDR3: CASSRTSGRGTDTQYF
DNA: TGTGCCAGTAGTCGGACTAGCGGGAGGGGTACAGATACGCAGTATTTT